The present TCR beta chain was sequenced within a study of response to subunit inactivated influenza vaccine. In its sample, this clonotype was seen a few times. TCRdb processed the RT-PCR reads anew with MiXCR; each CDR3 protein has one entry. The table has hundreds of thousands of distinct CDR3 sequences, about 10% seen once; the top ten hold about 10%. The CDR3 is 12 residues long. Trimming shortened V by 6 bases and J by 7 bases, and 12 bases separated the two germline ends. Germline-derived CDR1 and CDR2 are MDHEN and SYDVKM. The specimen was PBMCs from blood, collected on the day of vaccination. The rearrangement uses TRBV28 and TRBJ2-5; D unresolved. This receptor was obtained from a man between 45 and 60 years old who received an inactivated influenza vaccine. In DNA, the CDR3 is TGTGCCAGCAGAACGACCCACGGGACCCAGTACTTC. Amino acids: CASRTTHGTQYF. Looking up the rest from reference TRBV28 and TRBJ2-5 gives the full variable domain: DVKVTQSSRYLVKRTGEKVFLECVQDMDHENMFWYRQDPGLGLRLIYFSYDVKMKEKGDIPEGYSVSREKKERFSLILESASTNQTSMYLCASRTTHGTQYFGPGTRLLVL.